These 24 T cell receptor beta chains originate from one sample sequenced in a study of T cell responses to AZD1222 COVID-19 vaccine. TCRdb's copy holds only in-frame clones and misses some; the assay was immunoSEQ multiplex PCR. The sample has 100,000 to 150,000 clones; about nine tenths are singletons. This material consisted of peripheral blood, taken 28 days after the second AZD1222 dose. Receptors were obtained from an adult who received the AZD1222 COVID-19 vaccine.

This chain uses TRBV18 with TRBJ1-6; D not resolved. Germline V gene data show CDR1 as KGHSH and CDR2 as LQKENI. Trimming pared 3 bases from V and 10 bases from J, leaving 10 bases between. The CDR3 loop spans 13 amino acids. The CDR3 DNA sequence: TGTGCCAGCTCACCTAACGCGGACTCACCCCTCCACTTT. Translated, it gives CASSPNADSPLHF. The full variable domain, its missing parts supplied by reference TRBV18 and TRBJ1-6, is NAGVMQNPRHLVRRRGQEARLRCSPMKGHSHVYWYRQLPEEGLKFMVYLQKENIIDESGMPKERFSAEFPKEGPSILRIQQVVRGDSAAYFCASSPNADSPLHFGNGTRLTVT.

V and J are TRBV28 and TRBJ1-2, with D unclear. The V gene lost 3 bases and the J gene lost 7 bases, with 9 bases spanning the gap. CDR1 is MDHEN, CDR2 SYDVKM, per germline. CDR3 length: 12 amino acids. CDR3 protein: CASSLAGRGYTF. CDR3 coding DNA: TGTGCCAGCAGTTTGGCAGGTCGTGGCTACACCTTC.

The rearrangement uses TRBV7-9 and TRBJ2-3; 7 nucleotides agree with TRBD1. CDR3 length: 17 residues. Germline V lookup: CDR1 SEHNR, CDR2 FQNEAQ (reference sequence). V lost 1 base, J lost 3 bases, and 10 bases stayed unmatched. In nucleotides, the CDR3 is TGTGCCAGCAGCTTAGTGGGGACAGTCACCCGAACAGATACGCAGTATTTT. Translated, it gives CASSLVGTVTRTDTQYF.

The gene calls are TRBV19 and TRBJ2-1; 10 nucleotides agree with TRBD2. V lost 7 bases, J lost 10 bases, and 13 bases stayed unmatched. This CDR3 comprises 15 residues. Germline CDR1 and CDR2: LNHDA and SQIVND (reference sequence). CDR3 sequence reads: CASTLRASGGSEQFF. The CDR3 DNA follows: TGTGCCAGTACCCTTCGAGCTAGCGGGGGCTCGGAGCAGTTCTTC.

This chain connects TRBV19 to TRBJ2-1; no clear D. Germline CDR1 reads LNHDA; CDR2 reads SQIVND (reference sequence). The CDR3 totals 14 residues. Trimming took off 6 bases at V and 1 base at J, with 10 bases between the two ends. In DNA, the CDR3 is TGTGCCAGTAGCTTCAGAGCTTCCTACAATGAGCAGTTCTTC. This codes for CASSFRASYNEQFF.

The J gene is TRBJ2-1, the V gene TRBV24-1; 15 bases line up with TRBD2. The CDR3 sequence is 18 residues long. V lost 3 bases to trimming and J lost 7 bases; unmatched junction nucleotides: 9. CDR1 is KGHDR and CDR2 is SFDVKD in the germline V gene. The CDR3 region is CATSDIRTSGRASNEQFF. The CDR3 region has the DNA TGTGCCACCAGTGATATAAGGACTAGCGGGAGGGCCTCTAATGAGCAGTTCTTC.

The CDR3 region is CASSLSSGGTDTQYF. The DNA for the CDR3 is TGCGCCAGCAGCTTAAGTTCGGGGGGCACAGATACGCAGTATTTT. J is TRBJ2-3 and V is TRBV5-1; perhaps TRBD2 as D (6 bases). Germline V gives CDR1 SGHRS, CDR2 YFSETQ. This CDR3 contains 15 residues. V was cut by 2 bases and J by 1 base, with 11 bases left in between.

The V gene is TRBV5-6, the J gene TRBJ2-7, with TRBD1 matching 8 bases. With V trimmed by 1 base and J by 3 bases, 6 bases remained unmatched. The length of the CDR3 is 15 residues. Germline CDR1 reads SGHDT; CDR2 reads YYEEEE. CDR3 nucleotides: TGTGCCAGCAGCTTGACCGGACAGGGAGGCTACGAGCAGTACTTC. This gives the protein CASSLTGQGGYEQYF.

The chain uses TRBV27 and TRBJ2-1; a weak D match, TRBD2 (5 bases). Germline-derived CDR1 and CDR2 are MNHEY and SMNVEV (reference sequence). Trimming shortened V by 0 bases and J by 9 bases, and 9 bases separated the two germline ends. CDR3 length: 13 residues. CDR3 loop: CASSLSLGLEQFF. CDR3 coding DNA: TGTGCCAGCAGTTTATCTTTAGGACTTGAGCAGTTCTTC.

This chain joins TRBV4-1 and TRBJ1-1; the D gene is possibly TRBD1 (5 bases). CDR1 is MGHRA, CDR2 YSYEKL, per germline. Trimming cost V 1 base and J 0 bases, with 9 bases left between them. CDR3 length: 15 residues. The CDR3 sequence: CASSQGQNLNTEAFF. CDR3 DNA sequence: TGCGCCAGCAGCCAAGGACAGAACCTGAACACTGAAGCTTTCTTT.

The chain couples TRBV25-1 to TRBJ2-1; D is unclear. The V end was cut by 6 bases, the J end by 10 bases, with 16 bases between. CDR1 is MGHDK and CDR2 is SYGVNS in the germline V gene. The CDR3 totals 13 residues. CDR3 coding DNA: TGTGCCAGCAGGGTTAGGTGGCGAGTCGAGCAGTTCTTC. Its protein is CASRVRWRVEQFF.

The rearrangement joins TRBV5-6 to TRBJ2-7; D unresolved. CDR3 length equals 13 residues. V was clipped by 1 base and J by 0 bases, with 5 bases between them. The germline V gene encodes CDR1 SGHDT and CDR2 YYEEEE. The CDR3 protein is CASSLSISYEQYF. DNA of the CDR3: TGTGCCAGCAGCTTGTCCATCTCCTACGAGCAGTACTTC.

The chain uses TRBV20-1 and TRBJ2-7; TRBD2 aligns across 7 bases. The J segment lost 6 bases and the V segment lost 3 bases, leaving 11 bases of the junction unmatched. From germline, CDR1 is DFQATT and CDR2 SNEGSKA (reference sequence). The CDR3 covers 14 residues. In DNA form, the CDR3 reads TGCAGTGCTAGTCCCGGCGGGAGTGGTCTCGAGCAGTACTTC. It translates to CSASPGGSGLEQYF.

V usage is TRBV7-6 and J usage is TRBJ1-2, with 8 bases fitting TRBD1. Germline loops: CDR1 SGHVS, CDR2 FNYEAQ. The CDR3 loop spans 14 amino acids. V dropped 6 bases and J dropped 7; count of bases not matched to a gene: 10. The CDR3 sequence: CASRRQGTLTGYTF. CDR3 DNA: TGTGCCAGCAGACGACAGGGGACGCTTACTGGCTACACCTTC.

The gene calls are TRBV4-1 and TRBJ2-5; 9 bases fit TRBD1. After removal of 0 bases from V and 6 bases from J, the junction contained 2 bases not matched to a gene. Germline V CDR1 and CDR2: MGHRA, YSYEKL. The CDR3 loop spans 14 amino acids. The CDR3 nucleotides are TGCGCCAGCAGCCAAGAGGGACAGGGAAAGACCCAGTACTTC. Protein product: CASSQEGQGKTQYF.

This sequence joins TRBV3-1 (or the pseudogene TRBV3-2) and TRBJ1-2; maybe TRBD1 (5 bases). Trimming shortened V by 0 bases and J by 11 bases, and 13 bases separated the two germline ends. The length of the CDR3 is 13 residues. Germline assignment: CDR1 LGHDT and CDR2 YNNKEL (reference sequence). The CDR3 region is CASSQDQRSGYTF. CDR3 coding DNA: TGTGCCAGCAGCCAAGATCAACGGTCAGGGTACACCTTC.

V and J are TRBV7-9 and TRBJ1-1; 7 bases fit TRBD1. V was clipped by 5 bases and J by 10 bases; unmatched bases: 4. The germline CDR1 and CDR2 sequences are SEHNR and FQNEAQ (reference sequence). The CDR3 is 11 amino acids. The CDR3 nucleotides read TGTGCCAGCAGCCTAGGGACAGCAGCTTTCTTT. It yields the protein CASSLGTAAFF.

V usage is TRBV25-1 and J usage is TRBJ2-7, with 8 bases that match TRBD2. J lost 7 bases, V lost 3 bases, and 8 bases had no gene match. There are 14 residues in the CDR3. Germline lookup yields CDR1 MGHDK and CDR2 SYGVNS. The CDR3 bases are TGTGCCAGCAGTGAGTGGGAGTTAGCGGGGGAGCAGTACTTC. Translating it yields CASSEWELAGEQYF.

The sample holds a few counts of this clone. The chain combines TRBV2 with TRBJ1-2; D remains unclear. Germline CDR1 reads SNHLY; CDR2 reads FYNNEI. The CDR3 is 13 residues long. V was cut by 7 bases and J by 8 bases, with 17 bases left in between. The CDR3 loop reads CASNEDSLGGYTF. The CDR3 DNA sequence: TGTGCCAGCAACGAGGACTCCCTAGGCGGCTACACCTTC.

The genes are TRBV2 and TRBJ2-7, with TRBD2 identical over 8 bases. The germline V gene encodes CDR1 SNHLY and CDR2 FYNNEI. The CDR3 spans 15 residues. V lost 3 bases, J lost 6 bases, and 10 bases stayed unmatched. The CDR3 nucleotides read TGTGCCAGCAGTGATATGATGGCGGGAGGAGGCGAGCAGTACTTC. Residues: CASSDMMAGGGEQYF.

The chain couples TRBV5-1 to TRBJ2-2, with 14 bases that match TRBD2. CDR1 SGHRS and CDR2 YFSETQ come from the germline V gene. This CDR3 is built from 16 residues. J gave up 7 bases and V 4 bases, and 6 bases lay outside the gene matches. The chain's CDR3 is CASSLGLAGEVGELFF. As DNA, the CDR3 is TGCGCCAGCAGCCTGGGACTAGCGGGAGAGGTCGGGGAGCTGTTTTTT.

The chain uses TRBV24-1 and TRBJ1-6, with D maybe TRBD1 (6 bases). CDR1 and CDR2 from the germline V gene are KGHDR and SFDVKD. This CDR3 is 17 amino acids long. Between the trimmed V and J ends, which lost 3 bases and 4 bases, there was a span of 15 bases. The CDR3 here is CATSDVIRDTYNSPLHF. In nucleotides, the CDR3 is TGTGCCACCAGTGATGTAATCCGGGACACTTATAATTCACCCCTCCACTTT.

The V gene is TRBV6-5, the J gene TRBJ1-6; tentative D call: TRBD1 (5 bases). V was shortened by 0 bases and J by 6 bases, with 9 bases between the two germline ends. Germline values: CDR1 MNHEY, CDR2 SVGAGI. The CDR3 is 15 amino acids. CDR3 nucleotide sequence: TGTGCCAGCAGTTACTCCTGGGACTTTAATTCACCCCTCCACTTT. It specifies CASSYSWDFNSPLHF.

CDR3 sequence reads: CASRSGADMNTEAFF. The CDR3 nucleotides read TGTGCCAGCAGATCAGGAGCAGACATGAACACTGAAGCTTTCTTT. This chain connects TRBV7-6 to TRBJ1-1; D ambiguous. Germline-derived CDR1 and CDR2 are SGHVS and FNYEAQ. V was shortened by 6 bases and J by 0 bases, with 14 bases between the two germline ends. The CDR3 has 15 residues.